This T cell receptor (beta chain) was recorded in a study of blood T cell repertoires in COVID-19. V was shortened by 1 base and J by 3 bases, with 14 bases between the two germline ends. CDR3 length: 16 amino acids. Germline-derived CDR1 and CDR2 are SGHRS and YFSETQ. Method: immunoSEQ multiplex PCR; TCRdb's copy keeps in-frame clones and lacks some. The sample holds under 65,000 clones; around 90% are singletons and the top ten take around a fifth. The sequencing input was peripheral blood. The chain links TRBV5-1 to TRBJ1-5; possibly TRBD1 for D (5 bases). The TCR comes from a woman aged 80 or older with COVID-19, enrolled during active disease. CDR3: CASSLNGAGHNQPQHF. DNA for the CDR3: TGCGCCAGCAGCTTGAATGGGGCAGGGCACAATCAGCCCCAGCATTTT.